This T cell receptor beta chain is from a study of T-cell reconstitution after alpha-beta-depleted transplantation in children. The study, taken as a whole, reports: The high TCRbeta diversity at day 60 in some patients came from surviving recipient T cells and thymic progenitors. In patients about two months after transplant, alpha-beta T cells reportedly arose from several hundred expanded graft clones. Once a year had passed after transplant, T-cell counts and diversity came mostly from newly produced T cells.

Unique molecular identifiers tagged the TCRbeta library. TCRdb reprocessed the PCR reads with MiXCR, giving one entry per CDR3 protein. The data show some 550,000 distinct CDR3 sequences, 20% to 25% seen once. This clonotype showed up many times. Its antigen is unidentified. The sequenced sample was PBMCs, mostly from graft donor cells, obtained 360 days after TCRalphabeta/CD19-depleted stem cell transplant. This clonotype was obtained from a boy under three years old who had a stem cell transplant for acute myeloid leukemia, so the T cells may come from the graft donor.

CDR3 DNA sequence: TGCAGTGCTAGCAGACAGGGGCCGCACTACAATGAGCAGTTCTTC. The encoded protein is CSASRQGPHYNEQFF. This chain connects TRBV20-1 to TRBJ2-1; TRBD1 matches at 8 bases. CDR3 length: 15 residues. V was clipped by 3 bases and J by 3 bases; unmatched bases: 7. Germline CDR1 reads DFQATT; CDR2 reads SNEGSKA (reference sequence).